Each of the 28 T cell receptor beta chains below was sequenced from the same sample in a study of T-cell reconstitution after alpha-beta-depleted transplantation in children. It was with unique molecular identifiers that the TCRbeta library was prepared. TCRdb called the PCR reads again in MiXCR, with one record for every CDR3 protein. Here the sample spans approximately 340,000 distinct CDR3 sequences, 10% to 13% being singletons. Sequences were derived from PBMCs from the stem cell graft donor, sampled from the stem cell graft. The receptors here all came from a human donor who donated a stem cell graft to a child with acute lymphoblastic leukemia.

This clonotype was found many times. This sequence joins TRBV4-1 and TRBJ2-5, with 7 bases that match TRBD1. With V trimmed by 2 bases and J by 5 bases, 8 bases remained unmatched. The CDR3 runs to 15 residues. Per germline, CDR1 MGHRA and CDR2 YSYEKL. CDR3: CASSQPQGSLETQYF. The CDR3 DNA sequence: TGCGCCAGCAGCCAACCACAGGGGAGCTTGGAGACCCAGTACTTC.

This clonotype was seen a few times. The rearrangement uses TRBV2 and TRBJ1-4; 9 bases are a match to TRBD1. This CDR3 has 14 residues. Unmatched junction bases numbered 3, after V lost 4 bases and J lost 6 bases. Germline values: CDR1 SNHLY, CDR2 FYNNEI. The CDR3 DNA reads TGTGCCAGCAGTGTTCGGACAGGGGATGAAAAACTGTTTTTT. Translating it yields CASSVRTGDEKLFF.

The V call is TRBV4-3, the J call TRBJ2-3; D call uncertain. The CDR3 runs to 15 residues. V dropped 0 bases and J dropped 3 bases, with 10 bases sitting between them. Germline-derived CDR1 and CDR2 are LGHNA and YSLEER. The CDR3 reads CASSQDVSTTDTQYF. The CDR3 region has the DNA TGCGCCAGCAGCCAAGACGTTAGCACAACAGATACGCAGTATTTT.

The V gene is TRBV7-8, the J gene TRBJ2-3; no clear D. The CDR3 is made up of 14 amino acids. Trimming removed 2 bases at V and 5 bases at J, with 11 bases between. In germline, CDR1 is SGHVS, CDR2 FQNEAQ. CDR3 region: CASSLRASRDTQYF. The CDR3 DNA reads TGTGCCAGCAGCTTACGCGCCTCCCGAGATACGCAGTATTTT.

Many counts were recorded for this clonotype. The chain is built from TRBV12-3 or TRBV12-4 and TRBJ2-5; 10 bases map to TRBD2. The CDR3 consists of 13 residues. The V segment lost 6 bases and the J segment 5 bases; nucleotides outside the gene matches: 3. DNA of the CDR3: TGTGCCAGCAGCCCGGGACTAGCGGAGACCCAGTACTTC. Translation gives CASSPGLAETQYF.

This chain uses TRBV7-2 with TRBJ2-3; D remains unclear. The CDR3 contains 16 residues. Trimming shortened V by 5 bases and J by 0 bases, and 15 bases separated the two germline ends. Germline CDR1 is SGHTA and CDR2 is FQGNSA. The CDR3 is CASSPPLATSTDTQYF. CDR3 in DNA: TGTGCCAGCAGCCCCCCCCTGGCAACTAGCACAGATACGCAGTATTTT.

The chain carries TRBV11-1 and TRBJ2-7; 12 positions agree with TRBD1. Trimming took 2 bases from V and 3 from J; bases not matched to a gene: 11. Germline-derived CDR1 and CDR2 are SGHAT and FQDESV (reference sequence). The CDR3 length is 18 residues. The CDR3 nucleotides read TGTGCCAGCAGCTTAACCCCGGGACAGGGGGCGGATCACTACGAGCAGTACTTC. Protein: CASSLTPGQGADHYEQYF.

Ten or more counts support this clonotype. The genes are TRBV29-1 and TRBJ2-1; 12 bases agree with TRBD2. CDR3 length equals 15 residues. Trimming cost V 4 bases and J 6 bases; bases outside gene matches: 7. Germline V gene lookup returns CDR1 SQVTM and CDR2 ANQGSEA. The CDR3 DNA is TGCAGCGTTGTGACTAGCGGGAGAGGGGTCAATGAGCAGTTCTTC. It codes for CSVVTSGRGVNEQFF.

This clonotype has a count of ten or more. The gene calls are TRBV6-5 and TRBJ1-5; 8 positions agree with TRBD1. This CDR3 is 15 amino acids long. The ends lost 6 bases at V and 6 bases at J; junction bases unmatched: 10. Germline assignment: CDR1 MNHEY and CDR2 SVGAGI. Here the CDR3 reads CASSPRGLGGQPQHF. Written as DNA, the CDR3 is TGTGCCAGCAGCCCCAGGGGGCTCGGAGGTCAGCCCCAGCATTTT.

This clonotype was found a few times. CDR3 sequence (DNA): TGTGCCAGCAGCTTAGGGCCCCGGGGGGCTAGGTACGAGCAGTACTTC. Translating gives CASSLGPRGARYEQYF. V usage is TRBV7-2 and J usage is TRBJ2-7; D possibly corresponds to TRBD2 (7 bases). The CDR3 runs to 16 residues. V lost 1 base to trimming and J lost 4 bases, with 17 bases between them. The germline V gene has CDR1 SGHTA and CDR2 FQGNSA.

The V gene is TRBV4-1, the J gene TRBJ2-7; 13 positions agree with TRBD2. The CDR3 is 15 amino acids. Germline V gene data show CDR1 as MGHRA and CDR2 as YSYEKL. V dropped 5 bases and J dropped 6; count of bases not matched to a gene: 7. The CDR3 here is CASSVGLAGAGEQYF. CDR3 in DNA: TGCGCCAGCAGCGTCGGACTAGCGGGAGCGGGCGAGCAGTACTTC.

The V gene is TRBV4-1, the J gene TRBJ2-6; either TRBD1 or TRBD2 may supply D (5 bases each). The CDR3 totals 19 residues. CDR1 and CDR2 (germline): MGHRA, YSYEKL. V lost 0 bases and J lost 0, with 15 bases in between. CDR3 nucleotides: TGCGCCAGCAGCCAAGATGGGGGTCACCACAGCTCTGGGGCCAACGTCCTGACTTTC. Translation: CASSQDGGHHSSGANVLTF.

This clonotype was counted a few times. The chain is built from TRBV4-2 and TRBJ2-1; 11 bases are a match to TRBD2. CDR1 and CDR2 (germline): LGHNA, YNFKEQ. CDR3 length: 19 amino acids. With V trimmed by 2 bases and J by 0 bases, 9 bases remained unmatched. Here the CDR3 DNA reads TGTGCCAGCAGCCAAATTTGGGGACTAGCGGATAGCTCCTACAATGAGCAGTTCTTC. Protein: CASSQIWGLADSSYNEQFF.

J is TRBJ2-5 and V is TRBV7-9, with D possibly TRBD2 on 6 matching bases. Germline CDR1 reads SEHNR; CDR2 reads FQNEAQ (reference sequence). CDR3 length: 14 amino acids. The V end lost 5 bases, the J end lost 0 bases, and 10 bases lay between the germline ends. The DNA of the CDR3 is TGTGCCAGCAGCATTGGGGGGAACCAAGAGACCCAGTACTTC. This gives the protein CASSIGGNQETQYF.

This clonotype was detected a few times. The rearrangement joins TRBV5-1 to TRBJ1-3; D may be TRBD1 (5 bases). CDR1 SGHRS and CDR2 YFSETQ come from the germline V gene. The CDR3 extends over 13 amino acids. V gave up 7 bases and J gave up 0 bases, with 8 bases separating them. DNA for the CDR3: TGCGCCAGCGGGGACGGCTCTGGAAACACCATATATTTT. This gives the protein CASGDGSGNTIYF.

Only a few counts were recorded for this clonotype. The chain carries TRBV6-5 and TRBJ2-7; D gene ambiguous. Looked up from germline, CDR1 is MNHEY and CDR2 is SVGAGI. The CDR3 runs 15 residues. The V gene lost 1 base and the J gene lost 3 bases, with 13 bases spanning the gap. In nucleotides, the CDR3 is TGTGCCAGCAGTTACTTGGGCAGAGGAATCTACGAGCAGTACTTC. It specifies CASSYLGRGIYEQYF.

This chain joins TRBV7-8 and TRBJ1-2; TRBD1 aligns across 8 bases. CDR1 and CDR2 (germline): SGHVS, FQNEAQ. The trim removed 3 bases at V and 4 bases at J, leaving 4 bases unmatched. CDR3 size: 14 residues. CDR3 region: CASSFRDRSYGYTF. In DNA form, the CDR3 reads TGTGCCAGCAGCTTCCGGGACAGGTCCTATGGCTACACCTTC.

The rearrangement uses TRBV28 and TRBJ2-7; tentatively, D is TRBD1 (6 bases). Trimming took 6 bases from V and 6 from J, leaving 15 bases between them. The germline V gene has CDR1 MDHEN and CDR2 SYDVKM. The CDR3 is 13 amino acids. The CDR3: CASRTGHEIEQYF. CDR3 bases: TGTGCCAGCAGGACGGGACACGAGATCGAGCAGTACTTC. Filled out from reference TRBV28 and TRBJ2-7, the complete variable domain reads DVKVTQSSRYLVKRTGEKVFLECVQDMDHENMFWYRQDPGLGLRLIYFSYDVKMKEKGDIPEGYSVSREKKERFSLILESASTNQTSMYLCASRTGHEIEQYFGPGTRLTVT.

The gene calls are TRBV15 and TRBJ2-3; D gene ambiguous. Germline lookup yields CDR1 LNHNV and CDR2 YYDKDF (reference sequence). The CDR3 runs to 13 residues. Trimming left V 3 bases short and J 4 bases short, with 8 bases between. CDR3 protein: CATSRDLPDTQYF. The CDR3, as DNA: TGTGCCACCAGCAGGGATTTACCAGATACGCAGTATTTT.

The sample holds a few counts of this clonotype. The genes are TRBV5-1 and TRBJ1-4; possible D gene TRBD1, 6 bases. V lost 0 bases to trimming and J lost 8 bases, with 14 bases between them. This CDR3 has 15 amino acids. CDR1 is SGHRS, CDR2 YFSETQ, per germline. The CDR3 protein is CASSLGSAGEEKLFF. For the CDR3, the DNA is TGCGCCAGCAGCTTGGGCTCGGCAGGGGAGGAAAAACTGTTTTTT. Supplemented by reference TRBV5-1 and TRBJ1-4, the full variable domain reads KAGVTQTPRYLIKTRGQQVTLSCSPISGHRSVSWYQQTPGQGLQFLFEYFSETQRNKGNFPGRFSGRQFSNSRSEMNVSTLELGDSALYLCASSLGSAGEEKLFFGSGTQLSVL.

This sequence joins TRBV24-1 and TRBJ2-2, with D perhaps matching TRBD1 or TRBD2 (5 bases each). V lost 5 bases, J lost 5 bases, and 23 bases lay in between. Germline values: CDR1 KGHDR, CDR2 SFDVKD. The CDR3 loop spans 18 amino acids. CDR3 in amino acids: CATSAANHPGRRTGELFF. CDR3 DNA: TGTGCCACCAGTGCCGCTAATCACCCGGGACGGAGAACCGGGGAGCTGTTTTTT.

The table lists this clonotype with a few counts. The V gene is TRBV4-3, the J gene TRBJ2-7, with D uncertain. Trimming removed 1 base at V and 1 base at J, with 11 bases between. CDR1 is LGHNA, CDR2 YSLEER, per germline. The CDR3 runs to 15 residues. The CDR3 nucleotides are TGCGCCAGCAGCCAAGTTTGGCAGGAATCCTACGAGCAGTACTTC. Its translation is CASSQVWQESYEQYF.

The chain is built from TRBV12-3 or TRBV12-4 and TRBJ2-7, with D uncertain. The CDR3 spans 11 residues. V was trimmed by 4 bases and J by 5 bases, leaving 6 bases between them. The CDR3 DNA reads as TGTGCCAGCAGTTACAGCGACGAGCAGTACTTC. Protein: CASSYSDEQYF.

This chain links TRBV27 with TRBJ2-5; 10 nucleotides match TRBD2. The CDR3 is made up of 18 amino acids. Germline V CDR1 and CDR2: MNHEY, SMNVEV (reference sequence). V was clipped by 6 bases and J by 3 bases; unmatched bases: 16. DNA of the CDR3: TGTGCCAGCAGCCTACTTCGACTAGCGGGCCCCTTAGAAGAGACCCAGTACTTC. Its protein is CASSLLRLAGPLEETQYF.

The chain uses TRBV5-1 and TRBJ2-2; possibly TRBD1 for D (6 bases). The CDR3 sequence is 15 residues long. With 0 bases removed from V and 6 bases from J, the gap between germline ends came to 12 bases. Germline-derived CDR1 and CDR2 are SGHRS and YFSETQ. CDR3 sequence reads: CASSLDQTGAGELFF. The CDR3 DNA follows: TGCGCCAGCAGCTTGGACCAGACAGGAGCCGGGGAGCTGTTTTTT.

There are many counts of this clonotype. The chain joins TRBV27 to TRBJ2-1; TRBD2 aligns across 11 bases. The CDR3 runs 17 residues. The ends lost 5 bases at V and 3 bases at J; junction bases unmatched: 9. The germline V gene encodes CDR1 MNHEY and CDR2 SMNVEV (reference sequence). The CDR3 protein is CASSPPGLAAFYNEQFF. The DNA for the CDR3 is TGTGCCAGCAGTCCTCCGGGACTAGCGGCTTTCTACAATGAGCAGTTCTTC.

This clonotype came up many times. The chain recombines TRBV4-2 with TRBJ2-7; 7 bases align to TRBD1. CDR3 length: 15 amino acids. The ends lost 0 bases at V and 2 bases at J; junction bases unmatched: 4. Germline values: CDR1 LGHNA, CDR2 YNFKEQ. In DNA, the CDR3 is TGTGCCAGCAGCCAAGATGGGCAGGGGGCCTACGAGCAGTACTTC. It is translated as CASSQDGQGAYEQYF.

This clonotype appeared a few times. This chain joins TRBV2 and TRBJ2-1; D is possibly TRBD2 (5 bases). The CDR3 extends over 12 amino acids. The V gene lost 6 bases and the J gene lost 8 bases, with 11 bases spanning the gap. In germline, CDR1 is SNHLY, CDR2 FYNNEI. The CDR3 bases are TGTGCCAGCAGCCTGGACTTCTATGAGCAGTTCTTC. This translates into CASSLDFYEQFF.